This T cell receptor beta chain was documented in a study of early T cells in non-severe SARS-CoV-2 infection. Overall study results and limits: Anti-spike CD8 specificities were favored by VDJdb matching, whose results missed private and CD4 specificities.

Unique molecular identifiers were added to individual cDNA molecules. TCRdb called the 5' RACE reads again in MiXCR, with one record for every CDR3 protein. The sample includes about 30,000 distinct CDR3 sequences, approximately 6.3% of them seen just once. As concerns this clonotype: Its antigen remains unidentified.

The CDR3 is made up of 16 amino acids. Deletions cut 0 bases from V and 5 bases from J, with 17 bases between. Germline V gives CDR1 MNHEY, CDR2 SVGEGT. Sequences were obtained from whole blood. The sequence was collected from an adult who was a healthcare worker with PCR-confirmed SARS-CoV-2 infection or an uninfected control (not recorded which). This rearrangement joins TRBV6-2 or TRBV6-3 to TRBJ2-7; D unresolved. The DNA for the CDR3 is TGTGCCAGCAGTTACTCCGCCCGACGGTTTATCGACGAGCAGTACTTC. It codes for CASSYSARRFIDEQYF.